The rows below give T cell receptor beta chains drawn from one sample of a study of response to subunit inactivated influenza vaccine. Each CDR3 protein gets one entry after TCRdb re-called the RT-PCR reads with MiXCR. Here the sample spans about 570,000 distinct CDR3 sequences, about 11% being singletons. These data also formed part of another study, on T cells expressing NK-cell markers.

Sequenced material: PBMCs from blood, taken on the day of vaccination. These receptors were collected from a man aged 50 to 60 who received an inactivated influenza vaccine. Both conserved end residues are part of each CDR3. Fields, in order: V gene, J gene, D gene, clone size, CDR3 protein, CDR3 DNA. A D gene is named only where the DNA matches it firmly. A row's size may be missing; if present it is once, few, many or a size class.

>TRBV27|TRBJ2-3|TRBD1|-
CASSLFAWDRGPTDTQYF
TGTGCCAGCAGTTTATTTGCCTGGGACAGGGGTCCCACAGATACGCAGTATTTT
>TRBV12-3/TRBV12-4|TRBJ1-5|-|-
CASSLYANQPQHF
TGTGCCAGCAGTTTGTATGCTAATCAGCCCCAGCATTTT
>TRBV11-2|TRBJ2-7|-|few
CASSPRRDTYSNYEQYF
TGTGCCAGCAGCCCCCGGAGGGACACCTACTCTAATTACGAGCAGTACTTC
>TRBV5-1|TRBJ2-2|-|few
CASSLATSIVSGTGELFF
TGCGCCAGCAGCTTGGCGACTAGTATAGTAAGCGGCACCGGGGAGCTGTTTTTT
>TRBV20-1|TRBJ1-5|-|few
CSAPTAGRGNQPQHF
TGCAGTGCTCCCACCGCGGGGAGGGGCAATCAGCCCCAGCATTTT
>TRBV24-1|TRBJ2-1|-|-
CATSGSGYNEQFF
TGTGCCACCAGTGGTAGCGGATACAATGAGCAGTTCTTC
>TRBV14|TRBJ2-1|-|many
CASSQAWLNEQFF
TGTGCCAGCAGCCAGGCCTGGCTCAATGAGCAGTTCTTC
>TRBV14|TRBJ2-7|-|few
CASSQVPFGEQYF
TGTGCCAGCAGCCAAGTACCCTTTGGCGAGCAGTACTTC
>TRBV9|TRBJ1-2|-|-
CASSVDYQPNYGYTF
TGTGCCAGCAGCGTAGATTACCAGCCTAACTATGGCTACACCTTC
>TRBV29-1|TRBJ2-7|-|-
CSVLSGYPYEQYF
TGCAGCGTTCTTAGCGGTTATCCCTACGAGCAGTACTTC
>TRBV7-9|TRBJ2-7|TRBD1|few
CASSLSQGANEQYF
TGTGCCAGCAGCTTAAGTCAGGGGGCGAACGAGCAGTACTTC
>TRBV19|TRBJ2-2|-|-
CASQRQANPNTGELFF
TGTGCCTCCCAGAGGCAGGCAAACCCTAACACCGGGGAGCTGTTTTTT
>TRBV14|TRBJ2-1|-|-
CASSHLDAFLRNEQFF
TGTGCCAGCAGCCACCTGGACGCCTTCCTACGTAATGAGCAGTTCTTC
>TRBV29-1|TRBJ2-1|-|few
CSVPSRDGADEQFF
TGCAGCGTTCCAAGTCGGGATGGGGCGGATGAGCAGTTCTTC
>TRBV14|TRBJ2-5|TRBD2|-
CASRRSGRYQETQYF
TGTGCCAGCAGGCGTAGCGGGAGGTACCAAGAGACCCAGTACTTC
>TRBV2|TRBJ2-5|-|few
CASSEATVGETQYF
TGTGCCAGCAGTGAAGCAACGGTTGGAGAGACCCAGTACTTC
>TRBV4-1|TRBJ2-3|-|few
CASSQEGRFTDTQYF
TGCGCCAGCAGCCAAGAAGGGCGGTTCACAGATACGCAGTATTTT
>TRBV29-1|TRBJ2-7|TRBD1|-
CSVVRDRGEEQYF
TGCAGCGTTGTACGGGACAGGGGTGAGGAGCAGTACTTC
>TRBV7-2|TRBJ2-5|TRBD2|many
CASSLRRLAGYQETQYF
TGTGCCAGCAGCTTAAGAAGACTAGCGGGCTACCAAGAGACCCAGTACTTC
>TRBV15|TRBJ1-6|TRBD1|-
CATSRITGGNNSPLHF
TGTGCCACCAGCAGAATTACAGGGGGGAATAATTCACCCCTCCACTTT
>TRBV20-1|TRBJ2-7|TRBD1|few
CSARDARDSYEQYF
TGCAGTGCTAGAGATGCCCGGGACAGCTACGAGCAGTACTTC
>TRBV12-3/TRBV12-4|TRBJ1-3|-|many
CASSLMAGRSGNTIYF
TGTGCCAGCAGTTTAATGGCAGGGCGCTCTGGAAACACCATATATTTT
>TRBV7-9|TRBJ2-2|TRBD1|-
CASSGRPGTGETGELFF
TGTGCCAGCAGCGGCAGACCCGGGACAGGGGAGACCGGGGAGCTGTTTTTT
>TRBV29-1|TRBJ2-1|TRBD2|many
CSAGRGGLGDEQFF
TGCAGCGCCGGACGGGGGGGCCTCGGGGATGAGCAGTTCTTC
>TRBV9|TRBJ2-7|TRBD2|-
CASSRGVLSYEQYF
TGTGCCAGCAGCCGGGGGGTCCTTTCCTACGAGCAGTACTTC
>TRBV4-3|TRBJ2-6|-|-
CASSLLEGANVLTF
TGCGCCAGCAGCCTGCTGGAGGGGGCCAACGTCCTGACTTTC
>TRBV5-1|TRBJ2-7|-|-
CASSGGGTNEQYF
TGCGCCAGCAGCGGAGGCGGGACAAACGAGCAGTACTTC
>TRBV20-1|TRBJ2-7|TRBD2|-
CSARAGLAGGTQIREQYF
TGCAGTGCTAGAGCGGGACTAGCGGGGGGAACCCAGATTCGCGAGCAGTACTTC
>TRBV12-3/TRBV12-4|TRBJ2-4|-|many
CASSLSFRAGASKNIQYF
TGTGCCAGCAGTTTGTCGTTTCGGGCAGGGGCGTCCAAAAACATTCAGTACTTC